The 4 T cell receptor beta chains given below trace back to one sample, sequenced in a study of Ad26.COV2.S vaccination and SARS-CoV-2 variants. Assay used: immunoSEQ multiplex PCR; TCRdb lists only in-frame clones, some missing. This table has about 420,000 clones, approximately 88% appearing once. Treatment given: 15 to 20 received Ad26.COV2.S at low or high dose, single or two shots; a few received placebo; per-sample allocation not given. The samples date from day 63 after the first vaccine or placebo injection. Specimen: peripheral blood, collected in a trial of Ad26.COV2.S vaccine versus placebo. The receptors were gathered from a person aged 18-60 years who received the Ad26.COV2.S COVID-19 vaccine or a placebo.

This chain links TRBV29-1 with TRBJ2-7; weak D call: TRBD2 (6 bases). V lost 7 bases and J lost 5, with 18 bases in between. The CDR3 extends over 13 amino acids. From germline, CDR1 is SQVTM and CDR2 ANQGSEA. The CDR3 is CSDVGGCGHEQYF. As DNA, the CDR3 is TGCAGCGACGTTGGGGGGTGCGGCCACGAGCAGTACTTC.

This clone came up once. The chain carries TRBV7-2 and TRBJ1-3; tentative D call: TRBD1 (6 bases). Germline CDR1 reads SGHTA; CDR2 reads FQGNSA. V was clipped by 5 bases and J by 2 bases, with 16 bases between them. The CDR3 is 16 amino acids. The CDR3 bases are TGTGCCAGCAGCGACCGGGGGCTGGGGCCTGGAAACACCATATATTTT. It specifies CASSDRGLGPGNTIYF.

The rearrangement links TRBV4-1 to TRBJ2-3, with D unclear. CDR1 and CDR2 (germline): MGHRA, YSYEKL. The ends were cut back, 1 base at V and 1 base at J, with 12 bases in the middle. The CDR3 covers 16 residues. CDR3 residues: CASSQALGVGTDTQYF. The CDR3, as DNA: TGCGCCAGCAGCCAAGCTCTTGGGGTCGGCACAGATACGCAGTATTTT.

As DNA, the CDR3 is TGTGCCAGTAGTAGAGGAACAGGGGGCCGGGGCACCGGGGAGCTGTTTTTT. Its translation is CASSRGTGGRGTGELFF. This chain uses TRBV19 with TRBJ2-2, with 9 bases aligning to TRBD1. The germline gives CDR1 LNHDA, CDR2 SQIVND (reference sequence). V trimming: 4 bases; J trimming: 4 bases; junction bases outside the gene matches: 10. This CDR3 region has 17 residues.